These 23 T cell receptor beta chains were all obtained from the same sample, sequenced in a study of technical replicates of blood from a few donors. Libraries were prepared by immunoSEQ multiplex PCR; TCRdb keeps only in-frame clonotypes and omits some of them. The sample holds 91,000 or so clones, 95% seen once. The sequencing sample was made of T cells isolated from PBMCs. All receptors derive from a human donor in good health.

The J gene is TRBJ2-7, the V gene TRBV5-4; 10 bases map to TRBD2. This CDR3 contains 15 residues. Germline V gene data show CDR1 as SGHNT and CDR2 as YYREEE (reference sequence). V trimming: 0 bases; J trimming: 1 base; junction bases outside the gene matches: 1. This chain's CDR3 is CASSLGAGGSYEQYF. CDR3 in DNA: TGTGCCAGCAGCTTGGGAGCGGGAGGGTCCTACGAGCAGTACTTC.

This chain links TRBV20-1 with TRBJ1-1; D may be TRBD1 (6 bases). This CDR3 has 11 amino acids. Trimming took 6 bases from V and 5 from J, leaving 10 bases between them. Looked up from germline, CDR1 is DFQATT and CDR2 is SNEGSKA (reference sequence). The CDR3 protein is CSAEGETEAFF. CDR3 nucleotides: TGCAGTGCCGAGGGGGAAACTGAAGCTTTCTTT.

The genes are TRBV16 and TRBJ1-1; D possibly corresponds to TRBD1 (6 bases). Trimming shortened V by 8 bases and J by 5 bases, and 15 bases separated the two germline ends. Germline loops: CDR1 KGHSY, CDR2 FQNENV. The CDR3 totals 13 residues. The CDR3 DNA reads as TGTGCCAGCCGGCTACAGGGAAGGACTGAAGCTTTCTTT. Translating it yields CASRLQGRTEAFF.

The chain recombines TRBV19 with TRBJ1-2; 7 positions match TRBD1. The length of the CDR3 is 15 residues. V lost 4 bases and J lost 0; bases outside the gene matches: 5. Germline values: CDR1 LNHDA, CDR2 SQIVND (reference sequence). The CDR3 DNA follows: TGTGCCAGTAGTAACTGGACAGGACCTAACTATGGCTACACCTTC. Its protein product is CASSNWTGPNYGYTF.

The CDR3 sequence: CASSYEFYYSNQPQHF. The CDR3 region has the DNA TGTGCCAGCAGTTATGAGTTTTATTATAGCAATCAGCCCCAGCATTTT. V usage is TRBV6-9 and J usage is TRBJ1-5, with D uncertain. Germline V gives CDR1 MNHGY, CDR2 SVAAGI. Trimming removed 2 bases at V and 0 bases at J, with 11 bases between. The CDR3 consists of 16 residues.

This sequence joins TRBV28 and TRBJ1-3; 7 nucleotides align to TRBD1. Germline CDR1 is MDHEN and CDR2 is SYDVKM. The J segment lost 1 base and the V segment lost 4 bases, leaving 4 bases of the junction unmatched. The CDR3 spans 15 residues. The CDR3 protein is CASSSVTGSGNTIYF. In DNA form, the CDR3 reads TGTGCCAGCAGTTCTGTGACAGGGTCTGGAAACACCATATATTTT.

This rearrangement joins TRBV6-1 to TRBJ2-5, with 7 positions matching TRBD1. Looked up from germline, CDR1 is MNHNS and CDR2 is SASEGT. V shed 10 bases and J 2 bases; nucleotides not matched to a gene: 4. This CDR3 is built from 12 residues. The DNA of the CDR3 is TGTGCCACCCCGGACAGGCAAGAGACCCAGTACTTC. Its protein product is CATPDRQETQYF.

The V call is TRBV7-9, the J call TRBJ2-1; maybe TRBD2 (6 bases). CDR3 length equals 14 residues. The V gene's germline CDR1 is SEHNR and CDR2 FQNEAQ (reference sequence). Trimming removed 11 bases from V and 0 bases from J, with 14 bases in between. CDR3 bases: TGTGCCTACCACGGGGGTCGCTCCTACAATGAGCAGTTCTTC. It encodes CAYHGGRSYNEQFF.

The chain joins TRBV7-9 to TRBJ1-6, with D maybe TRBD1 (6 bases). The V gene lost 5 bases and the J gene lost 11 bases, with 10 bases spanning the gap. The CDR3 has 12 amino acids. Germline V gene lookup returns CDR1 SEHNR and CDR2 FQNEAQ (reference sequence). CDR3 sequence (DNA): TGTGCCAGCAGCCTACAGGGACCACCCCTCCACTTT. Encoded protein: CASSLQGPPLHF.

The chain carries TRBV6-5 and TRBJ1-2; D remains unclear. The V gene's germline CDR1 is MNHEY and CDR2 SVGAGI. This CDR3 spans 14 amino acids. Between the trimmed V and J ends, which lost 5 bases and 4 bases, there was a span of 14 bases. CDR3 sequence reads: CASSLLAVGYGYTF. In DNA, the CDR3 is TGTGCCAGCAGTCTCCTTGCCGTCGGCTATGGCTACACCTTC.

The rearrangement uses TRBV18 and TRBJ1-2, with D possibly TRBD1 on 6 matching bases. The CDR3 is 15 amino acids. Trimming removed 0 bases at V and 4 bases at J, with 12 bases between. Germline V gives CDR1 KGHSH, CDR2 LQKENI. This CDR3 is CASSPPSVGAYGYTF. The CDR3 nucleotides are TGTGCCAGCTCACCACCCTCTGTGGGGGCCTATGGCTACACCTTC.

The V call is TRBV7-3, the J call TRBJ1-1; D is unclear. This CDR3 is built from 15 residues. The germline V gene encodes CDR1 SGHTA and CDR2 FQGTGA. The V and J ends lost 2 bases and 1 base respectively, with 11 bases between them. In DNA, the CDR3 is TGTGCCAGCAGCTTATCGGGAGGGCCGAACACTGAAGCTTTCTTT. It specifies CASSLSGGPNTEAFF.

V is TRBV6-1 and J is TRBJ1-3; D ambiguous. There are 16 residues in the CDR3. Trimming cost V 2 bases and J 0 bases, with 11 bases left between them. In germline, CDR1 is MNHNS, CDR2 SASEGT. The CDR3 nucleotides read TGTGCCAGCAGTGAATTTTTCACTAACTCTGGAAACACCATATATTTT. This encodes CASSEFFTNSGNTIYF.

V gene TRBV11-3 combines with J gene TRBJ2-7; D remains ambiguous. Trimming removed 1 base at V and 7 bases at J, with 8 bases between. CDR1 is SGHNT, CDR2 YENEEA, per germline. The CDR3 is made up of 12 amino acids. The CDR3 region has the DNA TGTGCCAGCAGCTTAGTACGAGGTGAGCAGTACTTC. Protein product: CASSLVRGEQYF.

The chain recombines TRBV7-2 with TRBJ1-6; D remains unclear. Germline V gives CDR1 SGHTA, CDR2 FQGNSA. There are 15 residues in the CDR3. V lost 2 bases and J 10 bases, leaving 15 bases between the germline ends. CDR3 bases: TGTGCCAGCAGCTTAATGGCGGGCTTAGGGTCACCCCTCCACTTT. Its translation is CASSLMAGLGSPLHF.

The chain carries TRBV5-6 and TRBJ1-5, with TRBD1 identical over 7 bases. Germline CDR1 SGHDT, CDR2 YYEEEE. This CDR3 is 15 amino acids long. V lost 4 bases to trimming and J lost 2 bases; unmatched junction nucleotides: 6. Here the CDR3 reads CASSRTGRGNQPQHF. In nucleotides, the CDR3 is TGTGCCAGCAGCAGGACAGGTCGGGGCAATCAGCCCCAGCATTTT.

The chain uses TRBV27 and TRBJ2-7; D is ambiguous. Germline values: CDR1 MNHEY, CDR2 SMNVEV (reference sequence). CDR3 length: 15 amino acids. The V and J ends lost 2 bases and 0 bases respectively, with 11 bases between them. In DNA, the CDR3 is TGTGCCAGCAGTTTACTAGGATTGAGCTCCTACGAGCAGTACTTC. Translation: CASSLLGLSSYEQYF.

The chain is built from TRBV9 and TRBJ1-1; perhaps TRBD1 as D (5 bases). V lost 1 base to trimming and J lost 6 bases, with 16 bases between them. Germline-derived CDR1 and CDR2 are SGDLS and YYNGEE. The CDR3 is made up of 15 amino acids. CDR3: CASSVSGTSIAEAFF. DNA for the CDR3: TGTGCCAGCAGCGTATCAGGGACTAGCATCGCTGAAGCTTTCTTT.

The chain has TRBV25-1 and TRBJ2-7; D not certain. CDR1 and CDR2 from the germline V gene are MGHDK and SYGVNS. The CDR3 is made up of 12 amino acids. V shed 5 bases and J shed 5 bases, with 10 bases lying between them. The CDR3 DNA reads TGTGCCAGCAGTCGCCTCCTAGACGAGCAGTACTTC. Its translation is CASSRLLDEQYF.

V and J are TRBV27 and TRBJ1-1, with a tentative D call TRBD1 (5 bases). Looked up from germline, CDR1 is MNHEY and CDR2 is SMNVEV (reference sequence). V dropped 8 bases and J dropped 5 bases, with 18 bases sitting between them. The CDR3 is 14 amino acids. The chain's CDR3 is CASYIRDWVTEAFF. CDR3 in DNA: TGTGCCAGCTATATAAGGGACTGGGTGACTGAAGCTTTCTTT.

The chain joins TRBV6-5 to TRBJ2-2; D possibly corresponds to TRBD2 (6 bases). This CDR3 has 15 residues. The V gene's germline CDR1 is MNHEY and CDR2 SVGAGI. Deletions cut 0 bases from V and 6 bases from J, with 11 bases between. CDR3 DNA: TGTGCCAGCAGTTACTCGACTAGGGGTCCCGGGGAGCTGTTTTTT. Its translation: CASSYSTRGPGELFF.

CDR3 DNA sequence: TGCGCCAGCAGCGATAACTTCGGGACAGGGCCCAAAAACATTCAGTACTTC. This sequence encodes CASSDNFGTGPKNIQYF. V and J are TRBV5-1 and TRBJ2-4, with 9 bases matching TRBD1. With 4 bases clipped from V and 2 bases from J, the junction kept 10 bases outside the gene matches. CDR3 length equals 17 residues. The germline gives CDR1 SGHRS, CDR2 YFSETQ.

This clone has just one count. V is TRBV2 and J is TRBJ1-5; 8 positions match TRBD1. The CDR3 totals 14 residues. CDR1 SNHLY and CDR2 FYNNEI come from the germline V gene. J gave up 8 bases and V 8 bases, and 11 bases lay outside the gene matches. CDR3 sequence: CASRPDRGGKPQHF. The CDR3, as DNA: TGTGCCAGCCGTCCCGACAGGGGTGGTAAGCCCCAGCATTTT.